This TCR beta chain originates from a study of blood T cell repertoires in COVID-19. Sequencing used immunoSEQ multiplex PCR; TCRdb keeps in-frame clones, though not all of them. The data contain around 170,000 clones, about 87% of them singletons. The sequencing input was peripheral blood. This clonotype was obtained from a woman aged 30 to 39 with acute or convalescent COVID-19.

The DNA of the CDR3 is TGTGCCAGCAGGGCTAACCTCAGGGGTCTCAGTTTCTTT. Translating it yields CASRANLRGLSFF. The chain couples TRBV6-5 to TRBJ1-1, with D tentatively TRBD1 (6 bases). The length of the CDR3 is 13 residues. V lost 6 bases, J lost 13 bases, and 21 bases lay in between. CDR1 is MNHEY, CDR2 SVGAGI, per germline.